This is a list of T cell receptor beta chains from one sample in a study of low-dose radiotherapy and immunotherapy resistance in tumors. TCRdb reprocessed the reads with MiXCR, giving one entry per CDR3 protein. The sample yields 85,000 to 95,000 distinct CDR3 sequences, under 9.5% seen once. The specimen was PBMCs, collected before treatment. Receptors originate from a male donor with prostate cancer. Both conserved end residues are part of each CDR3. A D gene is named only where the DNA matches it firmly. Rows give clone size only sometimes, using once, few, many, or a class for an expanded clone.

j_call clone_size v_call d_call cdr3_nt cdr3_aa
TRBJ1-1 many TRBV30 TRBD1 TGTGCCGGGAGGGGGCAGGACAACACTGAAGCTTTCTTT CAGRGQDNTEAFF
TRBJ2-2 many TRBV12-3/TRBV12-4 TRBD2 TGTGCCAGCAACTTAGCGGGAGTGATGACCGGGGAGCTGTTTTTT CASNLAGVMTGELFF
TRBJ2-2 many TRBV19 TRBD2 TGTGCCAGTAGTAGGGCTGGCGCGGGAGGGGCCGGGGAGCTGTTTTTT CASSRAGAGGAGELFF
TRBJ2-5 many TRBV29-1 - TGCAGCGTTGAAAAGGTGGATACCCAGTACTTC CSVEKVDTQYF
TRBJ2-1 many TRBV10-3 TRBD2 TGTGCCATCAGTGACACTAGCGGGAGAGATTACAATGAGCAGTTCTTC CAISDTSGRDYNEQFF
TRBJ1-1 many TRBV20-1 - TGCAGTGCAGCCCGGACAGTTGAAGCTTTCTTT CSAARTVEAFF
TRBJ2-1 many TRBV2 TRBD2 TGTGCCAGCAGTGCCGGGGAGGGAGGCGGTCGCAATGAGCAGTTCTTC CASSAGEGGGRNEQFF
TRBJ2-3 many TRBV7-3 - TGTGCCAGCAGCTTCGGGCTAACTAGCACAGATACGCAGTATTTT CASSFGLTSTDTQYF
TRBJ2-1 many TRBV7-3 - TGTGCCAGCAGCCTCGACCAGCAGAATGAGCAGTTCTTC CASSLDQQNEQFF
TRBJ2-5 many TRBV4-3 - TGCGCCAGCAGCCAAGAATTTGGTGTAGAGACCCAGTACTTC CASSQEFGVETQYF
TRBJ2-7 many TRBV12-3/TRBV12-4 TRBD1 TGTGCCAGCAGTCCCGGGACAGGGTACGAGCAGTACTTC CASSPGTGYEQYF
TRBJ2-1 many TRBV30 TRBD2 TGTGCCTGGAGTGAAGCTAGCGGATACTACAATGAGCAGTTCTTC CAWSEASGYYNEQFF
TRBJ1-3 many TRBV30 TRBD1 TGTGCCTACCAGGACAGGACTTCTGGAAACACCATATATTTT CAYQDRTSGNTIYF
TRBJ2-1 many TRBV6-6 TRBD2 TGTGCCAGCAGTTGGACTAGCGGGAGGGCCTTTCAGTTCTTC CASSWTSGRAFQFF
TRBJ1-6 - TRBV27 - TGTGCCAGCAGTTTAAAGATAGAATCTTCACCCCTCCACTTT CASSLKIESSPLHF
TRBJ2-5 - TRBV20-1 - TGCAGTGCTAGTTCAGGGTACTTC CSASSGYF
TRBJ2-6 few TRBV27 - TGTGCCAGCAGGCTACAGACCTCTGGGGCCAACGTCCTGACTTTC CASRLQTSGANVLTF